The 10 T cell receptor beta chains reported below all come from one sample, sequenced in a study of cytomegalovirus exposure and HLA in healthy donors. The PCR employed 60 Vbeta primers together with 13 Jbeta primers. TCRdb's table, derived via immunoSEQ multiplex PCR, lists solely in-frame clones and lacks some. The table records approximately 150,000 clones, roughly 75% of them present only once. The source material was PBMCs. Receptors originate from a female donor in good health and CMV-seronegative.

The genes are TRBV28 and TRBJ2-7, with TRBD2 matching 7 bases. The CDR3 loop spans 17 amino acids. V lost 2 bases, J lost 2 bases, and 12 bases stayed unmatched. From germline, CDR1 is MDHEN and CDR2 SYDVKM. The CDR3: CASSLPSRGGGTYEQYF. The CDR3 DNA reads TGTGCCAGCAGTTTACCGTCACGGGGCGGGGGAACCTACGAGCAGTACTTC.

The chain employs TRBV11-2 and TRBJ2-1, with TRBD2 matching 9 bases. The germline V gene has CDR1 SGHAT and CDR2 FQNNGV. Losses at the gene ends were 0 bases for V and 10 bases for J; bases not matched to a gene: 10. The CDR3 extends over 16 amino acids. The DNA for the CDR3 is TGTGCCAGCAGCTTAGATGCTGGATGGAGCGGGGGGGAGCAGTTCTTC. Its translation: CASSLDAGWSGGEQFF.

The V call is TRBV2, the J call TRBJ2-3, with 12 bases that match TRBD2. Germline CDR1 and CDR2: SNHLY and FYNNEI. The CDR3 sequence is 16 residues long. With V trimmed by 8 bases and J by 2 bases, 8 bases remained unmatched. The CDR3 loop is CASGRLAGAPTDTQYF. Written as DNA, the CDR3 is TGTGCCAGCGGCAGACTAGCGGGGGCGCCCACAGATACGCAGTATTTT.

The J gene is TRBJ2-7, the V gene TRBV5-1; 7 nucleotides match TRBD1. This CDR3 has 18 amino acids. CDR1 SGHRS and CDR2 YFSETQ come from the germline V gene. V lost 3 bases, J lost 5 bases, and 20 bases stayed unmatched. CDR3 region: CASSSLYRGQWPGNEQYF. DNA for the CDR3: TGCGCCAGCAGCTCTTTATACAGGGGACAGTGGCCTGGGAACGAGCAGTACTTC. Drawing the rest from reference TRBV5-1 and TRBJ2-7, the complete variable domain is KAGVTQTPRYLIKTRGQQVTLSCSPISGHRSVSWYQQTPGQGLQFLFEYFSETQRNKGNFPGRFSGRQFSNSRSEMNVSTLELGDSALYLCASSSLYRGQWPGNEQYFGPGTRLTVT.

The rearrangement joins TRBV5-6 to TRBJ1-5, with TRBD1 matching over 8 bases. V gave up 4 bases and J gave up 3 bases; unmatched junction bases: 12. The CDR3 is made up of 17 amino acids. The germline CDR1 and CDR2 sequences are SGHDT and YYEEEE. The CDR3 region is CASSTMLQGANNQPQHF. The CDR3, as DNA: TGTGCCAGCAGCACAATGCTCCAGGGGGCTAACAATCAGCCCCAGCATTTT.

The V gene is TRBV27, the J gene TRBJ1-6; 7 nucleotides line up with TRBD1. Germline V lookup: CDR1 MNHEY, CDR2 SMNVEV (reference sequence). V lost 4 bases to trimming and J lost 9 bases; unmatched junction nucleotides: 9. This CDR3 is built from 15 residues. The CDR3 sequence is CASSSFPGGISPLHF. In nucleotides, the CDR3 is TGTGCCAGCAGTTCCTTTCCAGGGGGGATTTCACCCCTCCACTTT.

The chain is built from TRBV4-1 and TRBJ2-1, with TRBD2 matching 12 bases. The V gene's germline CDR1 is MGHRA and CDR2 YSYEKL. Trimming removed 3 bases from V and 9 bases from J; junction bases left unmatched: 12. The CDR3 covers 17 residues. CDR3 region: CASSQDKGLAGGVEQFF. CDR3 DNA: TGCGCCAGCAGCCAGGACAAAGGGCTAGCGGGGGGGGTTGAGCAGTTCTTC.

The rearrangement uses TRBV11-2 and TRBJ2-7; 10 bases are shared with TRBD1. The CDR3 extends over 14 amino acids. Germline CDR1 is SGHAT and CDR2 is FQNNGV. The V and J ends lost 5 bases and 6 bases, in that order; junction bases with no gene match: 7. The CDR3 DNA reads TGTGCCAGCAGCCCACGGACAGGGGGAATCGAGCAGTACTTC. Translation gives CASSPRTGGIEQYF.

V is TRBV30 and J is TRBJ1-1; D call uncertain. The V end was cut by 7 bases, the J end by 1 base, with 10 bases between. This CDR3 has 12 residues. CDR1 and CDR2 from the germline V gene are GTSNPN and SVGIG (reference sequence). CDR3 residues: CALSGRNTEAFF. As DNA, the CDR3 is TGTGCCTTATCCGGGAGGAACACTGAAGCTTTCTTT.

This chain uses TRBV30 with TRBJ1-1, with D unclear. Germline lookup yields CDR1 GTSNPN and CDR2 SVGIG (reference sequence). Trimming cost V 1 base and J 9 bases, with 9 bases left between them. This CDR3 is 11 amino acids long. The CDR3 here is CAWSAARKAFF. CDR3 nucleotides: TGTGCCTGGAGTGCAGCCAGGAAAGCTTTCTTT.